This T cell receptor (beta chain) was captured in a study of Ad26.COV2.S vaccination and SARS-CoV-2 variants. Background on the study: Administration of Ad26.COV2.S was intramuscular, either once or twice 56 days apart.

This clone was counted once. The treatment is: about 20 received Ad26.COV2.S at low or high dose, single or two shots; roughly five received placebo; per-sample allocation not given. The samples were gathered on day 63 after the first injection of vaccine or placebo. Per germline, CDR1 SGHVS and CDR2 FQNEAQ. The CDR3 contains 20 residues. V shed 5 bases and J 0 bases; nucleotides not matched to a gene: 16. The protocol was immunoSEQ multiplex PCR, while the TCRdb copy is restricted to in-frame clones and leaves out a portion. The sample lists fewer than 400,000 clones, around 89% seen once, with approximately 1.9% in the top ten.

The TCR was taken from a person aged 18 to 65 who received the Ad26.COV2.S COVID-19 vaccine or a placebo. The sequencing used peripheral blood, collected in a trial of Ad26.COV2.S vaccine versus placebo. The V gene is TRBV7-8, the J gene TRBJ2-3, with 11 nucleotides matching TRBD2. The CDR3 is CASSGGTSGRFPISTDTQYF. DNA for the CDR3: TGTGCCAGCAGCGGTGGGACTAGCGGTCGATTCCCTATTAGCACAGATACGCAGTATTTT.